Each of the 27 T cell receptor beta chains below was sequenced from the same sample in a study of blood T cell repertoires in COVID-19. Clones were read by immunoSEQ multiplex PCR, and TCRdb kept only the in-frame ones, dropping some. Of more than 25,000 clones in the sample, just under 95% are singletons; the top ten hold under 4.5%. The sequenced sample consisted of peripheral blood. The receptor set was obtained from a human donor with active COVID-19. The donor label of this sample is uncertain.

CDR3 DNA sequence: TGTGCCAGTAGTTTAGCGGGAGTGGGAAACATTCAGTACTTC. Encoded protein: CASSLAGVGNIQYF. The chain joins TRBV19 to TRBJ2-4, with 9 bases aligning to TRBD2. The V segment lost 5 bases and the J segment 6 bases; nucleotides outside the gene matches: 5. The CDR3 totals 14 residues. CDR1 and CDR2 (germline): LNHDA, SQIVND (reference sequence).

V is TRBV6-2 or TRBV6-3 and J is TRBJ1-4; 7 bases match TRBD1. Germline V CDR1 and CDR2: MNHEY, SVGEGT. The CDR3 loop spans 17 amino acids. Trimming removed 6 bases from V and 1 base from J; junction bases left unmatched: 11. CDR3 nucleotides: TGTGCCAGCAGCAGACAGGGCTATGGTGGAACTAATGAAAAACTGTTTTTT. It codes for CASSRQGYGGTNEKLFF.

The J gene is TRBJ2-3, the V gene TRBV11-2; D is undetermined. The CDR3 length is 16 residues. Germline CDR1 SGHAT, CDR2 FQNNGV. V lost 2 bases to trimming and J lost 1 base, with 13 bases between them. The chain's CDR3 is CASSLFELFGTDTQYF. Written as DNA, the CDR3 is TGTGCCAGCAGCTTATTCGAGTTATTCGGCACAGATACGCAGTATTTT.

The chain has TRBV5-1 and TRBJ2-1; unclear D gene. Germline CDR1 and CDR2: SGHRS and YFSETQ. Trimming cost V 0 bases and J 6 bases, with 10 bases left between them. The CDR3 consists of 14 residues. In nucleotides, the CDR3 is TGCGCCAGCAGCTTGGAGCTGGGCCTCAATGAGCAGTTCTTC. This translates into CASSLELGLNEQFF.

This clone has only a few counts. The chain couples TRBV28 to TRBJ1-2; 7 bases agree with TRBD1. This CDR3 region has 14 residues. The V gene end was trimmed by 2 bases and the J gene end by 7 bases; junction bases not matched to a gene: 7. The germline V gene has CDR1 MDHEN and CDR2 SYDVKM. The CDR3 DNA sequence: TGTGCCAGCAGTTTAATAGGAGGGGGCGGTGGCTACACCTTC. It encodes CASSLIGGGGGYTF.

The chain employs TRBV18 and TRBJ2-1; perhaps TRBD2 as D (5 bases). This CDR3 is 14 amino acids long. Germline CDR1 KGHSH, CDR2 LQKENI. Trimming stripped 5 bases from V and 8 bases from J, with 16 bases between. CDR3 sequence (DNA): TGTGCCAGCTCAGCAGCTAGCCCCCCCGATGAGCAGTTCTTC. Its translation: CASSAASPPDEQFF.

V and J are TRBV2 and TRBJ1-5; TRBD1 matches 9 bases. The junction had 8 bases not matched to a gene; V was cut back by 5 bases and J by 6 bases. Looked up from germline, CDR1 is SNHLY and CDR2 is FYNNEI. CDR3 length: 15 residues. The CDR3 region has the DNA TGTGCCAGCAGTTCACCGGGACAGGGAGGTCAGCCCCAGCATTTT. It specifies CASSSPGQGGQPQHF. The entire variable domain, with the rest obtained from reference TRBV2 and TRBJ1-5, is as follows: EPEVTQTPSHQVTQMGQEVILRCVPISNHLYFYWYRQILGQKVEFLVSFYNNEISEKSEIFDDQFSVERPDGSNFTLKIRSTKLEDSAMYFCASSSPGQGGQPQHFGDGTRLSIL.

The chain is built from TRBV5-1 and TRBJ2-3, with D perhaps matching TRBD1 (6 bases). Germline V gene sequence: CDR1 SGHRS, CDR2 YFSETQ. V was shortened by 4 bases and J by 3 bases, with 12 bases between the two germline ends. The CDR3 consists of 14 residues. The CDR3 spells CASSIRQVTDTQYF. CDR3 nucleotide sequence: TGCGCCAGCAGCATCCGACAGGTGACAGATACGCAGTATTTT.

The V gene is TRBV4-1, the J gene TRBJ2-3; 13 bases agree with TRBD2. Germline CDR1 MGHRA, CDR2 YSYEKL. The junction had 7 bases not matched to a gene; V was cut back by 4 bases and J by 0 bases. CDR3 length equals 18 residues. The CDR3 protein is CASSPWTSGGSSTDTQYF. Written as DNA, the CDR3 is TGCGCCAGCAGCCCGTGGACTAGCGGGGGCTCAAGCACAGATACGCAGTATTTT.

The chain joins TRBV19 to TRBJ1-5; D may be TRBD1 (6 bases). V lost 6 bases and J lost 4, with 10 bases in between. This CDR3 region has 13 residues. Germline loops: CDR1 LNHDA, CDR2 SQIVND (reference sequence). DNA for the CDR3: TGTGCCAGTAGCTTACAGGGAAATCAGCCCCAGCATTTT. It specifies CASSLQGNQPQHF. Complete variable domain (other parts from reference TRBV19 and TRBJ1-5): DGGITQSPKYLFRKEGQNVTLSCEQNLNHDAMYWYRQDPGQGLRLIYYSQIVNDFQKGDIAEGYSVSREKKESFPLTVTSAQKNPTAFYLCASSLQGNQPQHFGDGTRLSIL.

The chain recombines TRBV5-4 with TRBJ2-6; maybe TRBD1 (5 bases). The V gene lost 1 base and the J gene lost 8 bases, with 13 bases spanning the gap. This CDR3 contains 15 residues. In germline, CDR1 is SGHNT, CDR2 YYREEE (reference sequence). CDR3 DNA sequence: TGTGCCAGCAGCTTGATGCAGGGTGGAACCAACGTCCTGACTTTC. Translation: CASSLMQGGTNVLTF.

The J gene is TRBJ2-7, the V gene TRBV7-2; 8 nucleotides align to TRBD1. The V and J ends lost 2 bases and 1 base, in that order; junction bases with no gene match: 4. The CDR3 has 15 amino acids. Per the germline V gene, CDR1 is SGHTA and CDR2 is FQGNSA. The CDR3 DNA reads TGTGCCAGCAGCTTAAGCCGGGACAGGTCCTACGAGCAGTACTTC. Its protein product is CASSLSRDRSYEQYF. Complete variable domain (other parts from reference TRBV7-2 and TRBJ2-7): GAGVSQSPSNKVTEKGKDVELRCDPISGHTALYWYRQSLGQGLEFLIYFQGNSAPDKSGLPSDRFSAERTGGSVSTLTIQRTQQEDSAVYLCASSLSRDRSYEQYFGPGTRLTVT.

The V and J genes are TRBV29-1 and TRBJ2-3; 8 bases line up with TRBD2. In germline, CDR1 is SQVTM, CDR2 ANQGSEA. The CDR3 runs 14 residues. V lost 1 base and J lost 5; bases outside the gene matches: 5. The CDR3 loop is CSVEASGSQDTQYF. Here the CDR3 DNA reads TGCAGCGTTGAAGCCAGCGGGAGTCAAGATACGCAGTATTTT.

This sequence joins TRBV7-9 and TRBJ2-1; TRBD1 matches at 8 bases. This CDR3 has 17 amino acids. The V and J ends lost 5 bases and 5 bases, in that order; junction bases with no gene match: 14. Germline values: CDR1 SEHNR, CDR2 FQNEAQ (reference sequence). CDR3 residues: CASSPMGTGGGHNEQFF. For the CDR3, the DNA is TGTGCCAGCAGCCCAATGGGTACAGGGGGTGGACACAATGAGCAGTTCTTC.

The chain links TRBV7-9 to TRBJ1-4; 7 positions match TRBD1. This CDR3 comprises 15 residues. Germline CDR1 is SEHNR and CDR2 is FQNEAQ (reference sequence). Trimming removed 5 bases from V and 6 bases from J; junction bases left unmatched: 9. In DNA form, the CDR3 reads TGTGCCAGCAGCCTCAGAGGGGGCGGTGATGAAAAACTGTTTTTT. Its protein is CASSLRGGGDEKLFF.

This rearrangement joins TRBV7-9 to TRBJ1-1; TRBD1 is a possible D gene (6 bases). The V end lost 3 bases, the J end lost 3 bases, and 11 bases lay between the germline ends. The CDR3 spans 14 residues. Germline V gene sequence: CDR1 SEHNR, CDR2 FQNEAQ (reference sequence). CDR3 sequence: CASSLGAGHTEAFF. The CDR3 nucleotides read TGTGCCAGCAGCTTGGGGGCAGGGCACACTGAAGCTTTCTTT. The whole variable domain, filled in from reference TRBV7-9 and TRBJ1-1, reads DTGVSQNPRHKITKRGQNVTFRCDPISEHNRLYWYRQTLGQGPEFLTYFQNEAQLEKSRLLSDRFSAERPKGSFSTLEIQRTEQGDSAMYLCASSLGAGHTEAFFGQGTRLTVV.

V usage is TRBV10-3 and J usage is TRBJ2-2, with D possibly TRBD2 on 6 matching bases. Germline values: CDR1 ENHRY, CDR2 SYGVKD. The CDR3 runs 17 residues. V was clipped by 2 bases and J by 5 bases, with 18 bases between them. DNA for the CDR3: TGTGCCATCAGTGAGGAGGGTCGGGGGAGGTATACCGGGGAGCTGTTTTTT. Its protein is CAISEEGRGRYTGELFF.

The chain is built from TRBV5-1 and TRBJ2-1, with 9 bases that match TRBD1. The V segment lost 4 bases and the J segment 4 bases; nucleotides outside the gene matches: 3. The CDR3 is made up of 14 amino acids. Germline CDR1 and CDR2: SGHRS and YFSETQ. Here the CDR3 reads CASSPGQGYNEQFF. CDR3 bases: TGCGCCAGCAGCCCCGGACAGGGGTACAATGAGCAGTTCTTC.

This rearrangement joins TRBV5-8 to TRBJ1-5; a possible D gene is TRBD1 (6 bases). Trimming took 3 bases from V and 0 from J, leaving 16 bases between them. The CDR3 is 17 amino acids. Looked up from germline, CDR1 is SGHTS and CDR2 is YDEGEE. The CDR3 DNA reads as TGTGCCAGCAGCTCGGGATGGGGGCGCGATAGCAATCAGCCCCAGCATTTT. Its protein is CASSSGWGRDSNQPQHF.

CDR3 protein: CASSLWLDTDTQYF. DNA for the CDR3: TGTGCCAGCAGCTTATGGCTAGACACAGATACGCAGTATTTT. The V call is TRBV11-2, the J call TRBJ2-3; D unclear. V lost 2 bases and J lost 2, with 8 bases in between. Germline assignment: CDR1 SGHAT and CDR2 FQNNGV. The CDR3 sequence is 14 residues long.

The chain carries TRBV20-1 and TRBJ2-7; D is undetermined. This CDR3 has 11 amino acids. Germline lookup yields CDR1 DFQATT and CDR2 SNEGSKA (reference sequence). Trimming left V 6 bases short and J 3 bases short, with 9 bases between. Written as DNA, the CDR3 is TGCAGTGCCCCCATAGACTACGAGCAGTACTTC. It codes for CSAPIDYEQYF.

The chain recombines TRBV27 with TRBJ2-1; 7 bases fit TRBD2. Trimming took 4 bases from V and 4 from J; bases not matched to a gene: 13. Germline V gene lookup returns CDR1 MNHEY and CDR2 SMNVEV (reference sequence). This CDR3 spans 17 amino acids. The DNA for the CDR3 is TGTGCCAGCAGTTCCTCCCGGGGAGCGGGAAAATACAATGAGCAGTTCTTC. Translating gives CASSSSRGAGKYNEQFF.

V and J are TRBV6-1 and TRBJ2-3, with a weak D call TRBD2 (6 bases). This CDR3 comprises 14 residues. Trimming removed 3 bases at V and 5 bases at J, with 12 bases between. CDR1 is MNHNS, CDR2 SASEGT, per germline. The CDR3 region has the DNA TGTGCCAGCAGTGAGGGAGGTGCCGTAGATACGCAGTATTTT. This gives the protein CASSEGGAVDTQYF.

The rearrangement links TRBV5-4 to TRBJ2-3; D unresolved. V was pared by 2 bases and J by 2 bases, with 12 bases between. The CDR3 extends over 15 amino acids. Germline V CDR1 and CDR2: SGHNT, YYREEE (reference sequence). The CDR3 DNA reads TGTGCCAGCAGCTTCGGAGTACGGGTCACAGATACGCAGTATTTT. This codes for CASSFGVRVTDTQYF.

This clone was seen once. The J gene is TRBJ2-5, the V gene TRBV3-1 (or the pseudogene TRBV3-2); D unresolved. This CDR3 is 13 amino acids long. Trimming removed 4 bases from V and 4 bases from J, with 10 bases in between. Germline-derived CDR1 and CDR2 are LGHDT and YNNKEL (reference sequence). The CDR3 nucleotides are TGTGCCAGCAGCCTCCCGACTGGAGAGACCCAGTACTTC. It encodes CASSLPTGETQYF.

The CDR3 DNA is TGCGCCAGCAGCCTTCCGGGACTAGGCACCGGGGAGCTGTTTTTT. Its translation is CASSLPGLGTGELFF. The rearrangement uses TRBV5-1 and TRBJ2-2; 8 nucleotides agree with TRBD2. This CDR3 spans 15 amino acids. The junction had 6 bases not matched to a gene; V was cut back by 4 bases and J by 4 bases. Germline assignment: CDR1 SGHRS and CDR2 YFSETQ.

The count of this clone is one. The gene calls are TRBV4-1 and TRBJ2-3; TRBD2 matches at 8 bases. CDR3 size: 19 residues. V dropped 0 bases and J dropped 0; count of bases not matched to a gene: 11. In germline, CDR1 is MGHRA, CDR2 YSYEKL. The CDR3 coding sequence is TGCGCCAGCAGCCAAGATTGGAGGCGGGAGGACCCTAGCACAGATACGCAGTATTTT. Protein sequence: CASSQDWRREDPSTDTQYF.